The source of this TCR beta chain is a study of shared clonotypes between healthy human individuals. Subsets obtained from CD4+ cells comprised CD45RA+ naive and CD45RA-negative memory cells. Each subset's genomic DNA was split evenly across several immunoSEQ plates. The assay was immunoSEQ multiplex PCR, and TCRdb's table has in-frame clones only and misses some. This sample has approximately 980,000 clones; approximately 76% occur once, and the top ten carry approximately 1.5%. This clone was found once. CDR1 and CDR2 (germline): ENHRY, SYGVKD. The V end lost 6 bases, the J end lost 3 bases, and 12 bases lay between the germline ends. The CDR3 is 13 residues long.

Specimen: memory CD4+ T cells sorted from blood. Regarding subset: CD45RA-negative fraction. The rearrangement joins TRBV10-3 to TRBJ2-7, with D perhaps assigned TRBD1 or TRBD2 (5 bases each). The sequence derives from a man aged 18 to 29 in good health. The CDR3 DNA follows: TGTGCCATCAGAGCGGACAACCACTACGAGCAGTACTTC. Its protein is CAIRADNHYEQYF.